Described below is a single T cell receptor (beta chain) sequence and its context. Its antigen is currently not known. Base qualities were left out, and no much larger clone turns up one base away. Participants in the prospective study were enrolled through a virtual design, were aged about 18 to 90 years, and lived in roughly 26 United States geographic areas. In the prospective study, cohorts were assigned on the basis of participant-reported clinical history obtained from a screening survey and a study questionnaire. Recovered participants in ImmuneRACE Cohort 3 were defined as having two consecutive negative NP/OP PCR tests, clearance from a healthcare professional, or resolution of symptoms. In the prospective study, whole blood, serum and a nasopharyngeal or oropharyngeal swab were collected from each participant by mobile phlebotomists. Over a 2-month period, participants in the prospective study had the option of providing additional blood draws and questionnaires. Before DNA extraction, blood samples from the prospective study were shipped at room temperature or frozen.

The sample is drawn from a study of blood T cell repertoires in COVID-19 (dated by TCRdb to about 2020). With respect to the entire study: Samples from collaborators originated in the United States, Italy and Spain and spanned both the acute and convalescent phases of COVID-19. Subjects who had been exposed to COVID-19, were actively infected with it, or had recovered from it provided the deeply sampled blood TCRbeta repertoires that made up the dataset. HLA class I and class II types, where available, came from metadata supplied by the sample provider rather than from assay-based typing. A de-identified subject ID, COVID-19 status, age in years and sex were almost always included in the sample metadata. A freely available public database, intended as a resource for researchers studying the immune response to SARS-CoV-2, is where the repertoires were released. Samples were obtained from the ongoing ImmuneRACE study (first 160 participants) and from over 1,000 subjects provided by 6 global collaborators. The prospective study material was composed of cDNA or gDNA derived from T cells, B-cell-depleted T cells, or PBMCs. Points the paper makes about the study in general: Clinical and demographic metadata were provided uncurated, with the amount varying by source and participant.

TCRbeta CDR3 regions were amplified from genomic DNA by means of the immunoSEQ Assay, a bias-controlled multiplex PCR. In the authors' own workflow: Within the assay, amplification of reference gene primers was used to estimate how many nucleated cells each sample contained. To quantify the absolute abundance of each unique TCRbeta CDR3 rearrangement, sequence reads were collapsed and filtered. For each sample, productive Simpson clonality was calculated by taking the square root of Simpson's diversity index across productive rearrangements. Entries here come from immuneACCESS through TCRdb and include only in-frame sequences with V and J called. Some clones fail to appear in such tables; in the studies checked, an unresolved V gene covers under half of the shortfall, and the cause of the remainder is unknown. V and J calls and clone size are copied from that table; D and trimming were computed from the DNA. Present in this sample are 300,000 or so clones, 70% to 90% of which were seen just once. The top ten clones comprise around 5.9% of the sample.

From cysteine to phenylalanine, the CDR3 is 13 amino acids long. Just CDR3 DNA is preserved here, 39 bases in frame from base 1. Deletion took 5 bases off V and 9 bases off J, with a span of 14 bases between the germline ends. Sequences MNHEY (CDR1) and SVGAGI (CDR2) are obtained from the germline V gene. This sequence was found in a woman aged 25 to 39 who had recovered from COVID-19. Sequencing used PBMCs or T cells enriched from blood (not recorded which). The chain is made from TRBV6-5 and TRBJ1-5; no D gene is confidently identified. The CDR3 corresponds to CASSLEVARPQHF. The DNA reads TGTGCCAGCAGTCTAGAGGTGGCCCGGCCCCAGCATTTT.